This T cell receptor beta chain was recorded in a study of vaccination and CD4 T cells after COVID-19. At the level of the study: Convalescent patients gave post-COVID blood a median about 100 days post-diagnosis, range 35 to 161. Overlapping spike pools from SARS-CoV-2 and HCoV-NL63, HCoV-OC43 and HCoV-229E served as culture stimuli.

Scientists ran DNA taken from cultured CD4+ T cells through the Oncomine TCR Beta short-read assay for sequencing. A single record per CDR3 protein comes from TCRdb applying MiXCR to the PCR reads. The sample consists of over 12,000 distinct CDR3 sequences, 55% to 60% of them appearing once. Stated treatment: roughly 11-day PBMC culture with coronavirus spike peptide pools or control peptides (ViraFEST assay). After expanding antigen-specific T cells with peptide pools, ViraFEST sequenced their TCRs. Points on this clonotype: The antigen is not known.

The sequence was obtained from a human donor who had recovered from COVID-19. The source material was CD4+ T cells from blood, cultured in vitro.

The CDR3 sequence: CASSRGLAGGPSYEQYF. The CDR3 region has the DNA TGTGCCAGCAGCCGAGGACTAGCGGGAGGGCCCTCGTACGAGCAGTACTTC. This chain links TRBV6-1 with TRBJ2-7, with 15 positions matching TRBD2. The junction had 10 bases not matched to a gene; V was cut back by 6 bases and J by 4 bases. Germline V CDR1 and CDR2: MNHNS, SASEGT. There are 17 residues in the CDR3.